The 17 T cell receptor beta chains reported below all come from one sample, sequenced in a study of Graves' ophthalmopathy and Graves' hyperthyroidism. For repertoire sequencing, the TCR beta CDR3 regions were amplified from RNA transcripts. HTBI primers served in a first-round RT-PCR, which a second-round multiplex PCR followed. TCRdb re-analysed the multiplex PCR reads in MiXCR, keeping a single row per CDR3 protein. The profile shows 300,000 to 450,000 distinct CDR3 sequences, about a sixth of them singletons. Sequenced material: peripheral blood. These receptors were taken from an adult woman with stable Graves' hyperthyroidism.

There are a few counts of this clonotype. This rearrangement joins TRBV12-3 or TRBV12-4 to TRBJ1-5, with unresolved D. The V and J ends lost 4 bases and 7 bases respectively, with 11 bases between them. This CDR3 is 13 amino acids long. The CDR3 bases are TGTGCCAGCAGTTCTTATTCTGACCAGCCCCAGCATTTT. Protein: CASSSYSDQPQHF.

This sequence joins TRBV18 and TRBJ1-3, with 7 bases lining up with TRBD1. This CDR3 has 15 amino acids. V gave up 6 bases and J gave up 0 bases; unmatched junction bases: 5. Germline V gives CDR1 KGHSH, CDR2 LQKENI. CDR3 residues: CASSLGQLSGNTIYF. Written as DNA, the CDR3 is TGTGCCAGCTCGCTGGGACAGCTCTCTGGAAACACCATATATTTT. The variable domain in full, with the rest retrieved from reference TRBV18 and TRBJ1-3, is NAGVMQNPRHLVRRRGQEARLRCSPMKGHSHVYWYRQLPEEGLKFMVYLQKENIIDESGMPKERFSAEFPKEGPSILRIQQVVRGDSAAYFCASSLGQLSGNTIYFGEGSWLTVV.

This clonotype was counted at least ten times. The CDR3 DNA reads TGTGCCAGCAGTTTTGAGGGTGAAGCTTTCTTT. Protein sequence: CASSFEGEAFF. The chain combines TRBV12-3 or TRBV12-4 with TRBJ1-1; D gene ambiguous. Trimming removed 3 bases at V and 7 bases at J, with 6 bases between. There are 11 residues in the CDR3.

This clonotype has at least ten counts. The chain is built from TRBV12-3 or TRBV12-4 and TRBJ1-5; D might be TRBD1 (6 bases). V gave up 6 bases and J gave up 5 bases, with 17 bases separating them. CDR3 size: 15 residues. This CDR3 is CASRKQGGPDQPQHF. The CDR3 DNA follows: TGTGCCAGCAGGAAACAGGGAGGGCCTGATCAGCCCCAGCATTTT.

This clonotype turned up a few times. The rearrangement links TRBV7-2 to TRBJ2-2; TRBD1 might be the D (5 bases). Germline loops: CDR1 SGHTA, CDR2 FQGNSA. CDR3 length equals 17 residues. V lost 0 bases and J lost 6, with 17 bases in between. CDR3 amino acids: CASSLAWAGRDPGELFF. DNA for the CDR3: TGTGCCAGCAGCTTAGCCTGGGCAGGGCGAGATCCCGGGGAGCTGTTTTTT.

This clonotype occurred many times. V gene TRBV29-1 combines with J gene TRBJ1-1; perhaps TRBD1 as D (5 bases). V was clipped by 8 bases and J by 7 bases, with 14 bases between them. CDR3 length: 11 residues. Germline V CDR1 and CDR2: SQVTM, ANQGSEA. The CDR3 DNA sequence: TGCAGCACAGACGGTGGGGGTGAAGCTTTCTTT. It is translated as CSTDGGGEAFF.

The sample holds a few counts of this clonotype. The genes are TRBV19 and TRBJ1-5; no firm D call. This CDR3 is 15 amino acids long. The germline V gene has CDR1 LNHDA and CDR2 SQIVND (reference sequence). V shed 0 bases and J shed 7 bases, with 13 bases lying between them. In DNA form, the CDR3 reads TGTGCCAGTAGTATAGATGGGCAAAATGGCCAGCCCCAGCATTTT. It yields the protein CASSIDGQNGQPQHF.

This clonotype was seen a single time. The chain is built from TRBV6-2 or TRBV6-3 and TRBJ2-4; the match to TRBD2 covers 12 bases. The CDR3 spans 15 residues. Germline values: CDR1 MNHEY, CDR2 SVGEGT. V trimming: 0 bases; J trimming: 15 bases; junction bases outside the gene matches: 9. CDR3 DNA sequence: TGTGCCAGCAGTTACTCGGACACTAGCGGGGGGTTAAGGTACTTC. Protein sequence: CASSYSDTSGGLRYF.

The V call is TRBV12-5, the J call TRBJ2-7; the D is unclear. Germline V lookup: CDR1 LGHNT, CDR2 FRNRAP. Trimming pared 5 bases from V and 2 bases from J, leaving 4 bases between. The CDR3 sequence is 11 residues long. The CDR3 protein is CASGHTYEQYF. CDR3 DNA: TGTGCTAGTGGTCATACCTACGAGCAGTACTTC.

Concerning this clonotype itself: The germline gene is not matched at one end of the junction; a read error may be the cause. V usage is TRBV12-3 or TRBV12-4 and J usage is TRBJ1-5, with 7 bases identical to TRBD1. This CDR3 contains 15 residues. This CDR3 is CASSRQGVSNQPQHF. CDR3 nucleotide sequence: TGTGCCAGCAGTCGACAGGGAGTTAGCAATCAGCCGCAGCATTTT.

This clonotype was recorded at least ten times. The DNA for the CDR3 is TGTGCCATCAGTGGTAAACGTCAAGAGACCCAGTACTTC. The encoded protein is CAISGKRQETQYF. This rearrangement joins TRBV10-3 to TRBJ2-5; D is unclear. The germline V and J ends were trimmed by 4 bases and 2 bases, with 8 bases remaining between them. The CDR3 is 13 residues long. Looked up from germline, CDR1 is ENHRY and CDR2 is SYGVKD.

The rearrangement uses TRBV13 and TRBJ2-7; D gene ambiguous. Looked up from germline, CDR1 is PRHDT and CDR2 is FYEKMQ (reference sequence). The CDR3 is made up of 12 amino acids. Between the trimmed V and J ends, which lost 6 bases and 2 bases, there was a span of 8 bases. The CDR3 nucleotides read TGTGCCAGCAGAGGGTCCACCTACGAGCAGTACTTC. It yields the protein CASRGSTYEQYF.

This clonotype appeared many times. The V gene is TRBV9, the J gene TRBJ2-7, with 9 bases matching TRBD2. CDR1 SGDLS and CDR2 YYNGEE come from the germline V gene. The CDR3 is 20 residues long. V was pared by 1 base and J by 3 bases, with 20 bases of the junction left unmatched. CDR3 residues: CASSVTQGWVGGRDIYEQYF. The CDR3 coding sequence is TGTGCCAGCAGCGTAACCCAAGGTTGGGTTGGCGGGAGGGACATCTACGAGCAGTACTTC. Using reference TRBV9 and TRBJ2-7 for the parts outside the CDR3, the full variable domain is DSGVTQTPKHLITATGQRVTLRCSPRSGDLSVYWYQQSLDQGLQFLIQYYNGEERAKGNILERFSAQQFPDLHSELNLSSLELGDSALYFCASSVTQGWVGGRDIYEQYFGPGTRLTVT.

This clonotype was observed many times. V and J are TRBV28 and TRBJ2-5, with a possible D match to TRBD2 (6 bases). Germline assignment: CDR1 MDHEN and CDR2 SYDVKM. The CDR3 is 16 residues long. Trimming stripped 6 bases from V and 5 bases from J, with 22 bases between. CDR3 coding DNA: TGTGCCAGCAGCTCAGCCCCCGGGACTCCGGTGGAGACCCAGTACTTC. It encodes CASSSAPGTPVETQYF.

The gene calls are TRBV5-1 and TRBJ2-7, with 7 bases lining up with TRBD2. The CDR3 runs to 16 residues. The germline gives CDR1 SGHRS, CDR2 YFSETQ. V shed 7 bases and J 9 bases; nucleotides not matched to a gene: 22. The CDR3, as DNA: TGCGCCAGCCGCTCTCTAGGGGAGGGCGGGAGACCACCGCAGTACTTC. It is translated as CASRSLGEGGRPPQYF.

In its sample, this clonotype was seen many times. The chain joins TRBV6-5 to TRBJ2-5; D may be TRBD1 (5 bases). CDR3 length: 13 amino acids. From germline, CDR1 is MNHEY and CDR2 SVGAGI. V dropped 2 bases and J dropped 5 bases, with 9 bases sitting between them. The CDR3 spells CASSYGAGETQYF. Written as DNA, the CDR3 is TGTGCCAGCAGTTACGGCGCAGGGGAGACCCAGTACTTC.

This chain joins TRBV4-3 and TRBJ2-7; possibly TRBD2 for D (6 bases). Between the trimmed V and J ends, which lost 0 bases and 2 bases, there was a span of 14 bases. CDR1 LGHNA and CDR2 YSLEER come from the germline V gene. This CDR3 spans 16 amino acids. CDR3 nucleotide sequence: TGCGCCAGCAGCCAAGATCGGAAGCGGGTTCCCTACGAGCAGTACTTC. Its protein is CASSQDRKRVPYEQYF.